Below, 8 T cell receptor beta chains from the same sample are listed, as sequenced in a study of blood T cells in healthy people across ages. Next came a second PCR, run for roughly 6 to 11 cycles, which used a sample-barcoded 5' primer along with a J-beta primer mix. TCRdb reprocessed the 5' RACE reads via MiXCR and lists one record per CDR3 protein. Here the sample spans hundreds of thousands of distinct CDR3 sequences, 25% to 35% being singletons. Sequencing used blood. The receptors derive from a woman of 80 years or more in good health.

In its sample, this clonotype was seen many times. This chain uses TRBV20-1 with TRBJ2-1, with D possibly being TRBD1 (5 bases). Germline CDR1 and CDR2: DFQATT and SNEGSKA (reference sequence). This CDR3 spans 14 amino acids. V was trimmed by 0 bases and J by 8 bases, leaving 14 bases between them. The CDR3 coding sequence is TGCAGTGCTAGAGATGGGGCCACAGTCCATGAGCAGTTCTTC. Its protein product is CSARDGATVHEQFF.

This clonotype was counted at least ten times. The chain has TRBV6-2 or TRBV6-3 and TRBJ1-5; D is perhaps TRBD1 (5 bases). V gave up 6 bases and J gave up 4 bases, with 19 bases separating them. The CDR3 extends over 16 amino acids. Germline lookup yields CDR1 MNHEY and CDR2 SVGEGT. The CDR3 sequence is CASRTRDGAFNQPQHF. CDR3 bases: TGTGCCAGCAGAACTCGGGACGGTGCATTTAATCAGCCCCAGCATTTT.

The chain couples TRBV13 to TRBJ2-5; 11 nucleotides align to TRBD2. Trimming removed 5 bases from V and 11 bases from J; junction bases left unmatched: 16. The length of the CDR3 is 16 residues. Germline V gene lookup returns CDR1 PRHDT and CDR2 FYEKMQ (reference sequence). CDR3 region: CASSRPGTSGINEQYF. The CDR3 DNA sequence: TGTGCCAGCAGCAGACCCGGGACTAGCGGCATCAATGAGCAGTACTTC.

This clonotype has ten or more counts. V gene TRBV7-9 combines with J gene TRBJ2-4; 8 bases match TRBD2. The germline V gene has CDR1 SEHNR and CDR2 FQNEAQ (reference sequence). The CDR3 length is 13 residues. J was trimmed by 6 bases and V by 3 bases; bases with no gene match: 1. The CDR3 reads CASSFGRANIQYF. CDR3 nucleotides: TGTGCCAGCAGCTTCGGGAGGGCAAACATTCAGTACTTC.

As for this clonotype: A junction boundary mismatches the germline segment, possibly from a read error. The V call is TRBV15, the J call TRBJ2-1; 8 bases are a match to TRBD2. Germline assignment: CDR1 LNHNV and CDR2 YYDKDF (reference sequence). The CDR3 sequence is 18 residues long. In DNA, the CDR3 is TGTGCCACCAGCAGCCCCTCGGGGGGGATCGGGAATCGCAATGAGCGGTTCTTC. It specifies CATSSPSGGIGNRNERFF.

Notes on this clonotype: Since a much larger clone is just one base distant, this may be a read error. The genes are TRBV29-1 and TRBJ2-3, with 12 bases lining up with TRBD2. The CDR3 runs to 16 residues. Germline V gives CDR1 SQVTM, CDR2 ANQGSEA. The trim removed 7 bases at V and 5 bases at J, leaving 13 bases unmatched. The CDR3 nucleotides are TGCAGCGGGAGGGCGGCTAGCGGGAGGGCTGGAGATACGCAGTATTTT. Translating gives CSGRAASGRAGDTQYF.

There are many counts of this clonotype. The rearrangement links TRBV20-1 to TRBJ2-4, with D perhaps matching TRBD2 (6 bases). The germline V and J ends were trimmed by 3 bases and 4 bases, with 16 bases remaining between them. The germline V gene has CDR1 DFQATT and CDR2 SNEGSKA (reference sequence). There are 15 residues in the CDR3. CDR3 coding DNA: TGCAGTGCTAGGGGGGAGGAGGGCACGAAAAACATTCAGTACTTC. Translated, it gives CSARGEEGTKNIQYF.

A remark on this clonotype: Since a much larger clone is just one base distant, this may be a read error. The chain is built from TRBV9 and TRBJ2-3; 8 bases are shared with TRBD2. In germline, CDR1 is SGDLS, CDR2 YYNGEE. The CDR3 is 15 residues long. CDR3 protein: CASSVTGTRTDTQDF. The CDR3 nucleotides read TGTGCCAGCAGCGTGACCGGGACTAGAACAGATACGCAGGATTTT.